Listed here are 4 T cell receptor beta chains from one sample, sequenced in a study of blood T cells in healthy people across ages (dated by TCRdb to 2015 to 2017). Library preparation was by 5' RACE. Instrument used: Illumina HiSeq 2500. The second PCR ran for roughly 7 to 11 cycles and used a J-beta primer mix along with a sample-barcoded 5' primer. In-frame beta chains were kept once TCRdb had trimmed the public reads at Q25 with fastp and called clones with MiXCR. Identical CDR3 proteins give one entry, which carries the most common genes and DNA. The sample includes 700,000 to 950,000 distinct CDR3 sequences, with around 46% observed a single time. 20% to 25% of the sample is in the top ten clones. The sequenced material came from blood. The source is a woman aged 60-75 years in good health.

This clonotype was found many times. The J gene is TRBJ2-5, the V gene TRBV7-2, with 11 bases aligning to TRBD1. V was pared by 6 bases and J by 5 bases, with 5 bases of the junction left unmatched. The CDR3 contains 14 residues. The germline V gene encodes CDR1 SGHTA and CDR2 FQGNSA. The CDR3 nucleotides read TGTGCCAGCAGGAGGACAGGGGGCGTGGAGACCCAGTACTTC. Amino acid sequence: CASRRTGGVETQYF.

DNA for the CDR3: TGTGCCAGCAGCTTGGCCCAGCAGGGAGGAAAACTGTTTTTT. This codes for CASSLAQQGGKLFF. The chain combines TRBV5-6 with TRBJ1-4; D perhaps matches TRBD1 (5 bases). Trimming pared 0 bases from V and 10 bases from J, leaving 13 bases between. Germline CDR1 is SGHDT and CDR2 is YYEEEE. This CDR3 comprises 14 residues.

With regard to this clonotype: A read error may account for a junction end that differs from germline. The gene calls are TRBV20-1 and TRBJ2-1; D is unresolved. The CDR3 contains 11 residues. Germline V gene sequence: CDR1 DFQATT, CDR2 SNEGSKA (reference sequence). DNA for the CDR3: TGCAATGCTAGACGCTACAATGAGCAGTTCTTC. Its translation is CNARRYNEQFF.

The V call is TRBV29-1, the J call TRBJ1-5; 8 positions agree with TRBD1. The CDR3 sequence is 14 residues long. CDR1 is SQVTM, CDR2 ANQGSEA, per germline. J was trimmed by 3 bases and V by 6 bases; bases with no gene match: 7. CDR3 in DNA: TGCAGCGTGGGGGGGACAGGCCTCAATCAGCCCCAGCATTTT. Protein product: CSVGGTGLNQPQHF.